This TCR beta chain was retrieved from a study of blood T cell repertoires in COVID-19. About the study: In each case, the material was cDNA or gDNA derived from T cells, B-cell-depleted T cells, or PBMCs.

Produced via immunoSEQ multiplex PCR; TCRdb's table is partial and in-frame only. The sample contains around 38,000 clones, roughly 87% of which appear only once. There are a few counts of this clone. This CDR3 spans 14 amino acids. CDR1 is MGHRA, CDR2 YSYEKL, per germline. V shed 4 bases and J shed 6 bases, with 15 bases lying between them. The receptor comes from a human donor in a cohort sampled during active COVID-19. The sequenced material came from peripheral blood. The chain carries TRBV4-1 and TRBJ1-2, with D possibly matching TRBD1 (5 bases). The CDR3 sequence: CASSPVEGANGYTF. Written as DNA, the CDR3 is TGCGCCAGCAGCCCTGTGGAAGGGGCTAATGGCTACACCTTC.